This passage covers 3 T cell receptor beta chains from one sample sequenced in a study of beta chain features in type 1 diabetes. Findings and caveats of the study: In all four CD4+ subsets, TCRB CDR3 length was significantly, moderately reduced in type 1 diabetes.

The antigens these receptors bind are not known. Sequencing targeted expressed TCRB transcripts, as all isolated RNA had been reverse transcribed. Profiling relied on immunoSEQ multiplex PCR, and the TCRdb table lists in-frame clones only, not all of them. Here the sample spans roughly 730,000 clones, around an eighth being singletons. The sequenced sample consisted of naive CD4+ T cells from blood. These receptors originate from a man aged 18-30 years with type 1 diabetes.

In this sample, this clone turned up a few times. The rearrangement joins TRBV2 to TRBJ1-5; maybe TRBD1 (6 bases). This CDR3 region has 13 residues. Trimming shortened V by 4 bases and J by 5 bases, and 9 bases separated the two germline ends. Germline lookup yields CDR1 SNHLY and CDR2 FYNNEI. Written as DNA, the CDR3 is TGTGCCAGCAGTGGACAGGCAGATCAGCCCCAGCATTTT. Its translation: CASSGQADQPQHF.

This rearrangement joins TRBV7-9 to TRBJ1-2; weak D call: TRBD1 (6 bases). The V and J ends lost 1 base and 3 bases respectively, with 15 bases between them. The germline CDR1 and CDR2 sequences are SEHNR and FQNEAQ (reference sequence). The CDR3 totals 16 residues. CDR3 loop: CASSLVEVQGDYGYTF. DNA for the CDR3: TGTGCCAGCAGCTTAGTGGAAGTACAGGGCGACTATGGCTACACCTTC.

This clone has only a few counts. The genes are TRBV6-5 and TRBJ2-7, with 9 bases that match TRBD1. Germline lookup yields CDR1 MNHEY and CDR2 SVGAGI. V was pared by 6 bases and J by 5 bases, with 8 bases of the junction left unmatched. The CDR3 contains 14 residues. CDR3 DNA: TGTGCCAGCAGCCTCGACAGGGGGGTCCACGAGCAGTACTTC. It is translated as CASSLDRGVHEQYF.